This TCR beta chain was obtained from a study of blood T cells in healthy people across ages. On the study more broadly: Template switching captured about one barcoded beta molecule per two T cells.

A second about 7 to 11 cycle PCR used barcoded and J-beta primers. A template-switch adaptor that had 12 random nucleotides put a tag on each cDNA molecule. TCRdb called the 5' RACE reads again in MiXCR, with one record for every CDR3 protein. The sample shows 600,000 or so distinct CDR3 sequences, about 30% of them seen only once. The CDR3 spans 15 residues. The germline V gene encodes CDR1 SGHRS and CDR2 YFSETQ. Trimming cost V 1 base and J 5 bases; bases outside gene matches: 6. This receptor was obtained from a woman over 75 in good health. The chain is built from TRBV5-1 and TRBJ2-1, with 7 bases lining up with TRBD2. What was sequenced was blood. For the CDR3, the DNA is TGCGCCAGCAGCTTGCTAGCGGAGGGCAACAATGAGCAGTTCTTC. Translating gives CASSLLAEGNNEQFF.